One and the same sample provided the 18 T cell receptor beta chains below, sequenced in a study of blood T cells in healthy people across ages. Together with a sample-barcoded 5' primer, a J-beta primer mix was included in a second PCR lasting about 7 to 11 cycles. MiXCR was run by TCRdb on the 5' RACE reads, yielding one entry per CDR3 protein. Of approximately 730,000 distinct CDR3 sequences listed, around 40% are singletons. Sequencing was carried out using blood. The receptors stem from a woman aged 55-69 years in good health.

Comments on this clonotype: With a much larger clone just one base away, this may be a read error. The chain employs TRBV6-1 and TRBJ2-5; unclear D gene. Gene TRBJ2-7 matches the end of the DNA better, so the J call may be wrong. The CDR3 length is 12 residues. Germline values: CDR1 MNHNS, CDR2 SASEGT. CDR3 sequence reads: CAGSPSTDEQYF. The CDR3 DNA is TGTGCCGGCAGCCCTTCGACCGACGAGCAGTACTTC.

This clonotype was seen a handful of times. The chain employs TRBV3-1 and TRBJ2-1; D perhaps matches TRBD2 (5 bases). V was trimmed by 4 bases and J by 6 bases, leaving 22 bases between them. The CDR3 totals 17 residues. Germline V CDR1 and CDR2: LGHDT, YNNKEL (reference sequence). The CDR3 spells CASSLAKLGFEINEQFF. CDR3 nucleotides: TGTGCCAGCAGCCTCGCCAAACTAGGCTTCGAGATCAATGAGCAGTTCTTC.

The genes are TRBV7-3 and TRBJ2-5, with D maybe TRBD1 (5 bases). The germline CDR1 and CDR2 sequences are SGHTA and FQGTGA. V was cut by 3 bases and J by 11 bases, with 13 bases left in between. This CDR3 has 12 residues. CDR3 loop: CASSFQGSEQYF. The CDR3, as DNA: TGTGCCAGCAGCTTTCAGGGTTCGGAGCAGTACTTC.

The chain recombines TRBV7-2 with TRBJ2-3; D is undetermined. The V and J ends lost 5 bases and 0 bases respectively, with 12 bases between them. The CDR3 has 15 amino acids. The germline V gene has CDR1 SGHTA and CDR2 FQGNSA. The CDR3 loop reads CASSETSISTDTQYF. CDR3 nucleotide sequence: TGTGCCAGCAGCGAAACCAGTATTAGCACAGATACGCAGTATTTT.

This clonotype has at least ten counts. This chain uses TRBV12-3 or TRBV12-4 with TRBJ1-5; a possible D gene is TRBD1 (5 bases). The V end lost 5 bases, the J end lost 1 base, and 15 bases lay between the germline ends. The CDR3 sequence is 16 residues long. The CDR3 coding sequence is TGTGCCAGCAGTCCGGGGCCGTTAGGCAGCAATCAGCCCCAGCATTTT. Translated: CASSPGPLGSNQPQHF.

The chain employs TRBV7-9 and TRBJ2-3; D is perhaps TRBD2 (7 bases). The CDR3 covers 20 residues. V lost 1 base, J lost 2 bases, and 25 bases lay in between. Looked up from germline, CDR1 is SEHNR and CDR2 is FQNEAQ (reference sequence). The CDR3 sequence: CASSLDLGGGPPENTDTQYF. In DNA, the CDR3 is TGTGCCAGCAGCTTAGATTTGGGCGGGGGCCCACCCGAGAACACAGATACGCAGTATTTT.

The chain's CDR3 is CSGSWAGVQFF. CDR3 sequence (DNA): TGCAGCGGTTCCTGGGCGGGAGTGCAGTTCTTC. The genes are TRBV29-1 and TRBJ2-1; 7 bases align to TRBD2. With 7 bases clipped from V and 12 bases from J, the junction kept 9 bases outside the gene matches. Looked up from germline, CDR1 is SQVTM and CDR2 is ANQGSEA. This CDR3 has 11 amino acids.

This clonotype was counted only a few times. J is TRBJ2-7 and V is TRBV20-1; the match to TRBD2 covers 13 bases. This CDR3 contains 16 residues. J gave up 3 bases and V 4 bases, and 9 bases lay outside the gene matches. In germline, CDR1 is DFQATT, CDR2 SNEGSKA (reference sequence). The CDR3 nucleotides are TGCAGTGCTATTTCGGGACTAGCGGGACCCCTCTACGAGCAGTACTTC. This translates into CSAISGLAGPLYEQYF.

Note on this clonotype: No conserved phenylalanine or tryptophan is present at the end of the CDR3, so a read error is the likely explanation. This chain links TRBV5-1 with TRBJ2-7; 8 positions match TRBD2. V dropped 3 bases and J dropped 3; count of bases not matched to a gene: 8. Germline lookup yields CDR1 SGHRS and CDR2 YFSETQ. This CDR3 region has 15 residues. The CDR3 DNA is TGCGCCAGCAGCTCCACGGGAGGGCAGGTCTACGAGCAGTACTTA. Translation: CASSSTGGQVYEQYL.

The chain recombines TRBV4-2 with TRBJ2-5, with 9 positions matching TRBD1. Germline-derived CDR1 and CDR2 are LGHNA and YNFKEQ. This CDR3 has 15 residues. With V trimmed by 0 bases and J by 11 bases, 10 bases remained unmatched. The DNA of the CDR3 is TGTGCCAGCAGCCAAGAGGGCGGGACAGGGCCCTATCAGTACTTC. Its translation: CASSQEGGTGPYQYF.

This clonotype was picked up a small number of times. The chain uses TRBV28 and TRBJ2-7; TRBD2 agrees at 7 bases. V dropped 3 bases and J dropped 4; count of bases not matched to a gene: 9. Germline assignment: CDR1 MDHEN and CDR2 SYDVKM. This CDR3 comprises 15 residues. The CDR3 region has the DNA TGTGCCAGCAGTTTCTTTTCGGGAGGAATATACGAGCAGTACTTC. Amino acids: CASSFFSGGIYEQYF.

The rearrangement joins TRBV12-3 or TRBV12-4 to TRBJ2-3, with 9 bases fitting TRBD2. The length of the CDR3 is 13 residues. V lost 10 bases, J lost 4 bases, and 6 bases stayed unmatched. CDR3 protein: CATTTSGADTQYF. CDR3 in DNA: TGTGCCACGACGACTAGCGGAGCAGATACGCAGTATTTT.

In its sample, this clonotype was seen a few times. The J gene is TRBJ2-3, the V gene TRBV5-1; D gene uncertain. The CDR3 is made up of 16 amino acids. Deletions cut 6 bases from V and 0 bases from J, with 17 bases between. Germline CDR1 is SGHRS and CDR2 is YFSETQ. CDR3 loop: CASTQGIYTSTDTQYF. Here the CDR3 DNA reads TGCGCCAGCACTCAAGGCATCTACACTAGCACAGATACGCAGTATTTT.

This clonotype was seen at least ten times. The V call is TRBV7-2, the J call TRBJ2-5, with TRBD2 matching over 12 bases. The CDR3 is 15 residues long. Unmatched junction bases numbered 1, after V lost 5 bases and J lost 0 bases. Per the germline V gene, CDR1 is SGHTA and CDR2 is FQGNSA. The CDR3 here is CASSRLAGDQETQYF. CDR3 nucleotides: TGTGCCAGCAGCCGACTAGCGGGAGACCAAGAGACCCAGTACTTC.

Here the CDR3 reads CASSPFIAGNNEQFF. The CDR3 bases are TGTGCCAGCAGCCCATTTATAGCGGGGAACAATGAGCAGTTCTTC. V and J are TRBV7-3 and TRBJ2-1, with TRBD2 identical over 8 bases. CDR1 SGHTA and CDR2 FQGTGA come from the germline V gene. CDR3 length equals 15 residues. Trimming took 5 bases from V and 5 from J; bases not matched to a gene: 8.

The chain joins TRBV29-1 to TRBJ2-3; no firm D call. Trimming removed 0 bases at V and 5 bases at J, with 18 bases between. The germline gives CDR1 SQVTM, CDR2 ANQGSEA. CDR3 length: 16 amino acids. CDR3 DNA: TGCAGCGTTGAAGATGCGACATCTACCTGGGGAGATACGCAGTATTTT. Protein sequence: CSVEDATSTWGDTQYF.

The rearrangement links TRBV2 to TRBJ1-4; possibly TRBD1 for D (5 bases). The CDR3 length is 12 residues. Trimming removed 6 bases at V and 7 bases at J, with 9 bases between. Germline assignment: CDR1 SNHLY and CDR2 FYNNEI. CDR3 nucleotide sequence: TGTGCCAGCAGGGGGCCCGGTGAAAAACTGTTTTTT. This translates into CASRGPGEKLFF. Full variable domain (rest looked up from reference TRBV2 and TRBJ1-4): EPEVTQTPSHQVTQMGQEVILRCVPISNHLYFYWYRQILGQKVEFLVSFYNNEISEKSEIFDDQFSVERPDGSNFTLKIRSTKLEDSAMYFCASRGPGEKLFFGSGTQLSVL.

V and J are TRBV7-9 and TRBJ1-2; D not resolved. The germline V gene has CDR1 SEHNR and CDR2 FQNEAQ (reference sequence). The CDR3 has 15 amino acids. Trimming shortened V by 0 bases and J by 6 bases, and 14 bases separated the two germline ends. In DNA form, the CDR3 reads TGTGCCAGCAGCTTAGCGTGGCGGGATCAAGATGGCTACACCTTC. As protein: CASSLAWRDQDGYTF.